This T cell receptor beta chain was sequenced for a study of blood T cell repertoires in COVID-19. Study details: Samples came from the United States, Italy and Spain, spanning acute and convalescent COVID-19.

The repertoire was sequenced with immunoSEQ multiplex PCR; TCRdb's copy has only in-frame clones and lacks some. This repertoire shows under 450,000 clones, roughly four fifths found once; its top ten account for about 4.8%. CDR1 is GTSNPN and CDR2 is SVGIG in the germline V gene (reference sequence). This CDR3 is built from 15 residues. Trimming cost V 8 bases and J 5 bases; bases outside gene matches: 14. The chain joins TRBV30 to TRBJ2-7, with 11 bases aligning to TRBD1. The sample consisted of PBMCs or T cells enriched from blood (not recorded which). The receptor comes from a woman aged 45-65 years who had recovered from COVID-19. Here the CDR3 DNA reads TGTGCCCAACAACTAAGGGACAGGGGGATCCACGAGCAGTACTTC. This codes for CAQQLRDRGIHEQYF.